This record covers a single TCR beta chain. Its antigen is unknown. The data were obtained in a study of post-analysis software for immune sequencing data. General study results and limits: Patients had higher frequencies than controls of roughly five TRBV segments, including TRBV5-6, TRBV5-1 and TRBV20-1. Controls had significantly higher normalized Chao1 diversity than multiple sclerosis patients.

Unique molecular identifiers had been added to the TCR beta cDNA libraries. TCRdb fed the PCR reads into MiXCR, producing one record per CDR3 protein. The table records roughly 650,000 distinct CDR3 sequences, 59% of them present only once. The V gene's germline CDR1 is MNHEY and CDR2 SVGAGI. The junction had 14 bases not matched to a gene; V was cut back by 3 bases and J by 7 bases. The CDR3 sequence is 18 residues long. The sequence was collected from a girl under 10 years old with multiple sclerosis. V usage is TRBV6-5 and J usage is TRBJ2-1, with 11 bases matching TRBD1. Material for sequencing was blood. The CDR3 region is CASSYSPRTGGWGNEQFF. The CDR3 region has the DNA TGTGCCAGCAGTTATTCGCCCCGGACAGGGGGCTGGGGTAATGAGCAGTTCTTC.